The 17 T cell receptor beta chains reported below all come from one sample, sequenced in a study of blood T cell repertoires in COVID-19. Sequencing used immunoSEQ multiplex PCR; TCRdb keeps in-frame clones, though not all of them. The sample holds about 130,000 clones, 85% seen once. Sequencing input: peripheral blood. The source of these receptors is a man older than 75 with active or convalescent COVID-19.

The chain recombines TRBV29-1 with TRBJ2-2, with TRBD2 matching over 8 bases. Trimming cost V 5 bases and J 8 bases; bases outside gene matches: 13. Germline CDR1 and CDR2: SQVTM and ANQGSEA. The CDR3 is 15 residues long. Written as DNA, the CDR3 is TGCAGCGTTTTAAGCGGGAGCTACGGGGAGGGGGAGCTGTTTTTT. Amino acids: CSVLSGSYGEGELFF.

This sequence joins TRBV4-3 and TRBJ2-7; D may be TRBD1 (5 bases). The CDR3 consists of 13 residues. The V end lost 4 bases, the J end lost 5 bases, and 12 bases lay between the germline ends. Germline V CDR1 and CDR2: LGHNA, YSLEER. CDR3 nucleotides: TGCGCCAGCAGCCCTTCCCCAGGGAACGAGCAGTACTTC. It encodes CASSPSPGNEQYF.

The chain couples TRBV7-2 to TRBJ1-2; no definite D call. V was shortened by 1 base and J by 13 bases, with 7 bases between the two germline ends. There are 10 residues in the CDR3. Germline V gene data show CDR1 as SGHTA and CDR2 as FQGNSA. CDR3 residues: CASSLGVPTF. CDR3 bases: TGTGCCAGCAGCTTAGGAGTTCCCACCTTC.

The gene calls are TRBV19 and TRBJ1-5; 9 nucleotides align to TRBD1. Per the germline V gene, CDR1 is LNHDA and CDR2 is SQIVND (reference sequence). This CDR3 is built from 15 residues. Losses at the gene ends were 5 bases for V and 3 bases for J; bases not matched to a gene: 5. In DNA, the CDR3 is TGTGCCAGTAGTGCCTGGACAGGGGACAATCAGCCCCAGCATTTT. Amino acid sequence: CASSAWTGDNQPQHF.

Turning to this clone: A read error may produce the germline difference seen at one junction end. V is TRBV20-1 and J is TRBJ1-1, with 11 bases that match TRBD1. CDR1 DFQATT and CDR2 SNEGSKA come from the germline V gene (reference sequence). The CDR3 is 9 residues long. Written as DNA, the CDR3 is TGCAGTGCCAGGGACAGGGGGGTCTTT. Amino acid sequence: CSARDRGVF.

The chain combines TRBV9 with TRBJ1-4, with unresolved D. The CDR3 has 14 residues. The V end was cut by 7 bases, the J end by 8 bases, with 18 bases between. CDR1 is SGDLS, CDR2 YYNGEE, per germline. CDR3 sequence (DNA): TGTGCCAGCGGGGTGGGAGGGCAGAACGAAAAACTGTTTTTT. Translating it yields CASGVGGQNEKLFF.

J is TRBJ2-1 and V is TRBV6-5, with TRBD1 as a possible D gene (8 bases). V was clipped by 0 bases and J by 8 bases, with 14 bases between them. Germline V gives CDR1 MNHEY, CDR2 SVGAGI. The CDR3 runs to 15 residues. The CDR3 bases are TGTGCCAGCAGTTACTCGCCCACAGGGGGGGATGAGCAGTTCTTC. This gives the protein CASSYSPTGGDEQFF.

The V call is TRBV6-5, the J call TRBJ2-3; TRBD2 aligns across 9 bases. V gave up 0 bases and J gave up 7 bases; unmatched junction bases: 8. CDR1 is MNHEY and CDR2 is SVGAGI in the germline V gene. CDR3 length: 16 amino acids. The CDR3 sequence: CASSYSLAGARYTQYF. Written as DNA, the CDR3 is TGTGCCAGCAGTTACTCATTAGCGGGAGCAAGATATACGCAGTATTTT.

The chain uses TRBV21-1 and TRBJ1-6; the table's D call of TRBD1 was not tested on the DNA. TRBV21-1 is a pseudogene. The CDR3 is 19 residues long. DNA for the CDR3: TGTGCCAGCAGCAAGAAGGGACAGGGGCCCGTCTCCTATAATTCACCCCTCCACTTT. Its protein is CASSKKGQGPVSYNSPLHF.

This sequence joins TRBV30 and TRBJ2-3, with D tentatively TRBD2 (6 bases). This CDR3 region has 13 residues. V lost 2 bases and J lost 3, with 9 bases in between. CDR1 is GTSNPN, CDR2 SVGIG, per germline (reference sequence). CDR3 loop: CAWSPGTTDTQYF. DNA of the CDR3: TGTGCCTGGAGTCCTGGGACTACAGATACGCAGTATTTT. Combining the CDR3 with reference TRBV30 and TRBJ2-3 gives the whole variable domain SQTIHQWPATLVQPVGSPLSLECTVEGTSNPNLYWYRQAAGRGLQLLFYSVGIGQISSEVPQNLSASRPQDRQFILSSKKLLLSDSGFYLCAWSPGTTDTQYFGPGTRLTVL.

The chain employs TRBV6-5 and TRBJ2-7; 11 nucleotides align to TRBD2. Germline CDR1 reads MNHEY; CDR2 reads SVGAGI. V shed 10 bases and J 0 bases; nucleotides not matched to a gene: 5. This CDR3 has 14 residues. The CDR3 nucleotides read TGTGCCACTAGGGGACTAGCGGCCTCCTACGAGCAGTACTTC. Its protein is CATRGLAASYEQYF.

The gene calls are TRBV2 and TRBJ2-1, with 10 bases aligning to TRBD2. With 5 bases clipped from V and 10 bases from J, the junction kept 11 bases outside the gene matches. The CDR3 totals 15 residues. Germline V gene sequence: CDR1 SNHLY, CDR2 FYNNEI. CDR3 DNA sequence: TGTGCCAGCAGTCGTGGTAGCGGGGGGCAAGGGGAGCAGTTCTTC. This sequence encodes CASSRGSGGQGEQFF.

The chain employs TRBV28 and TRBJ2-7; D not certain. Deletions cut 9 bases from V and 3 bases from J, with 12 bases between. Germline CDR1 is MDHEN and CDR2 is SYDVKM. The CDR3 consists of 12 residues. The CDR3 nucleotides are TGTGCCAGTCTGGGTCGGGTCTACGAGCAGTACTTC. Encoded protein: CASLGRVYEQYF.

For the CDR3, the DNA is TGTGCCAGCAGCTTGGACCAGGGTGGAGCTTTCTTT. The encoded protein is CASSLDQGGAFF. V usage is TRBV5-4 and J usage is TRBJ1-1, with D tentatively TRBD1 (5 bases). Germline CDR1 and CDR2: SGHNT and YYREEE (reference sequence). There are 12 residues in the CDR3. Trimming took off 0 bases at V and 10 bases at J, with 10 bases between the two ends.

This CDR3 is CASSLGRSGGEQYF. As DNA, the CDR3 is TGTGCCAGCAGCCTTGGACGGTCCGGGGGCGAGCAGTACTTC. This chain joins TRBV6-5 and TRBJ2-7; D might be TRBD2 (6 bases). The germline V gene encodes CDR1 MNHEY and CDR2 SVGAGI. The germline V and J ends were trimmed by 6 bases and 6 bases, with 18 bases remaining between them. This CDR3 spans 14 amino acids.

The V and J genes are TRBV5-6 and TRBJ1-6, with TRBD1 identical over 7 bases. Germline CDR1 SGHDT, CDR2 YYEEEE. V dropped 4 bases and J dropped 7; count of bases not matched to a gene: 8. The CDR3 contains 15 residues. CDR3 nucleotide sequence: TGTGCCAGCAGCACCAGGACAGGCGGCAATTCACCCCTCCACTTT. Translation gives CASSTRTGGNSPLHF.

The chain combines TRBV9 with TRBJ2-5; 8 nucleotides match TRBD2. CDR3 size: 14 residues. With 0 bases clipped from V and 5 bases from J, the junction kept 3 bases outside the gene matches. Germline V gives CDR1 SGDLS, CDR2 YYNGEE. In DNA form, the CDR3 reads TGTGCCAGCAGCGTAGGTTCGGGAGGGGAGACCCAGTACTTC. Its protein product is CASSVGSGGETQYF. The full variable domain, in which reference TRBV9 and TRBJ2-5 provide the parts outside the CDR3, is DSGVTQTPKHLITATGQRVTLRCSPRSGDLSVYWYQQSLDQGLQFLIQYYNGEERAKGNILERFSAQQFPDLHSELNLSSLELGDSALYFCASSVGSGGETQYFGPGTRLLVL.